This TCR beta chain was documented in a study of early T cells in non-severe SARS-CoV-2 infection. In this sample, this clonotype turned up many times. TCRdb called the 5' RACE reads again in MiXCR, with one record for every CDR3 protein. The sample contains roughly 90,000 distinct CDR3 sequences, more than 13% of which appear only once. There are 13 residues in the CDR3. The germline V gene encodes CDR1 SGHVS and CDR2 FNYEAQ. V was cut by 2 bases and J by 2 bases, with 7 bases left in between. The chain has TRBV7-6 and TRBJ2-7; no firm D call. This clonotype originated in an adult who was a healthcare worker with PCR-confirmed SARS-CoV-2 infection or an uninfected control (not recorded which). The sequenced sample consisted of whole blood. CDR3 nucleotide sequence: TGTGCCAGCAGCTTATCGCGAACCTACGAGCAGTACTTC. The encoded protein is CASSLSRTYEQYF.